These T cell receptor beta chains were read from a single sample in a study of CXCR3-negative and CXCR3-positive naive CD8 T cells. TCRdb reprocessed the 5' RACE reads, keeping one entry per CDR3 protein, no DNA. In all, the sample yields thousands of distinct CDR3 sequences. Material for sequencing was naive CXCR3+ CD8+ T cells from blood. These receptors were collected from a human donor in good health. Some clones in this sample may be carry-over from other donors' samples. Both conserved end residues are part of each CDR3. Where a row states a size, it is once, few, many or the class of an expanded clone; other rows omit it.

CDR3 protein: CASSVSGANVLTF
V gene: TRBV19
clone size: -
J gene: TRBJ2-6

CDR3 protein: CASSAPQNYGYTF
V gene: TRBV7-8
clone size: medium-sized
J gene: TRBJ1-2

CDR3 protein: CASKGPMNTEAFF
V gene: TRBV14
clone size: -
J gene: TRBJ1-1

CDR3 protein: CASSSLAGGLRDTQYF
V gene: TRBV5-6
clone size: -
J gene: TRBJ2-3

CDR3 protein: CAISGTGDYEQYF
V gene: TRBV10-3
clone size: -
J gene: TRBJ2-7

CDR3 protein: CSVVRDGTYEQYF
V gene: TRBV29-1
clone size: -
J gene: TRBJ2-7

CDR3 protein: CASSSSVGSTDTQYF
V gene: TRBV7-3
clone size: -
J gene: TRBJ2-3

CDR3 protein: CASREGVIDEQFF
V gene: TRBV28
clone size: -
J gene: TRBJ2-1

CDR3 protein: CASSHPGQGAPENTEAFF
V gene: TRBV14
clone size: medium-sized
J gene: TRBJ1-1

CDR3 protein: CASSYMNTYNEQFF
V gene: TRBV6-5
clone size: -
J gene: TRBJ2-1

CDR3 protein: CASSSRNPVGYTF
V gene: TRBV7-8
clone size: -
J gene: TRBJ1-2

CDR3 protein: CASRDRGHNEQFF
V gene: TRBV27
clone size: -
J gene: TRBJ2-1

CDR3 protein: CATSLSRDNEQFF
V gene: TRBV24-1
clone size: -
J gene: TRBJ2-1

CDR3 protein: CASRIGGTGAEAFF
V gene: TRBV28
clone size: -
J gene: TRBJ1-1

CDR3 protein: CAIIDISGNEQYF
V gene: TRBV10-3
clone size: -
J gene: TRBJ2-7

CDR3 protein: CASSLLGRAGGDTQYF
V gene: TRBV27
clone size: -
J gene: TRBJ2-3

CDR3 protein: CASSLLETQYF
V gene: TRBV7-8
clone size: medium-sized
J gene: TRBJ2-5

CDR3 protein: CASSPGLTGTHEIQYF
V gene: TRBV14
clone size: -
J gene: TRBJ2-4

CDR3 protein: CASSRPSTVQTQYF
V gene: TRBV7-8
clone size: -
J gene: TRBJ2-5

CDR3 protein: CASSLNPGVSPTEAFF
V gene: TRBV6-5
clone size: medium-sized
J gene: TRBJ1-1

CDR3 protein: CASSVASTDTQYF
V gene: TRBV9
clone size: -
J gene: TRBJ2-3

CDR3 protein: CASSLDEGGYTF
V gene: TRBV7-9
clone size: -
J gene: TRBJ1-2

CDR3 protein: CASSLSPGGSYEQYF
V gene: TRBV5-5
clone size: medium-sized
J gene: TRBJ2-7

CDR3 protein: CASSLLLDSSYNEQFF
V gene: TRBV5-5
clone size: medium-sized
J gene: TRBJ2-1

CDR3 protein: CASSFGPGANVLTF
V gene: TRBV5-4
clone size: -
J gene: TRBJ2-6

CDR3 protein: CASSLREDSLNQPQHF
V gene: TRBV7-8
clone size: medium-sized
J gene: TRBJ1-5

CDR3 protein: CASSERTSVADTQYF
V gene: TRBV6-1
clone size: -
J gene: TRBJ2-3

CDR3 protein: CSTLPANTGELFF
V gene: TRBV29-1
clone size: -
J gene: TRBJ2-2

CDR3 protein: CASSWRSHTEAFF
V gene: TRBV28
clone size: -
J gene: TRBJ1-1

CDR3 protein: CAIRCGRAYEQYF
V gene: TRBV10-3
clone size: -
J gene: TRBJ2-7

CDR3 protein: CASSSLQGVSGLAPTDTQYF
V gene: TRBV7-7
clone size: -
J gene: TRBJ2-3

CDR3 protein: CASSSVDLNTEAFF
V gene: TRBV12-3/TRBV12-4
clone size: -
J gene: TRBJ1-1

CDR3 protein: CAGQGPYGYTF
V gene: TRBV12-3/TRBV12-4
clone size: -
J gene: TRBJ1-2

CDR3 protein: CASSLGPRTEAFF
V gene: TRBV14
clone size: -
J gene: TRBJ1-1

CDR3 protein: CASIGAVGHNEQYF
V gene: TRBV6-5
clone size: -
J gene: TRBJ2-7

CDR3 protein: CASSPGLAGPLFEQYF
V gene: TRBV7-6
clone size: -
J gene: TRBJ2-7

CDR3 protein: CASSLVGNYEQYF
V gene: TRBV11-2
clone size: -
J gene: TRBJ2-7

CDR3 protein: CASSQMDGAYTEAFF
V gene: TRBV7-9
clone size: medium-sized
J gene: TRBJ1-1

CDR3 protein: CASSIGDYEQYF
V gene: TRBV2
clone size: -
J gene: TRBJ2-7

CDR3 protein: CASSLGGSPLHF
V gene: TRBV7-8
clone size: medium-sized
J gene: TRBJ1-6